This T cell receptor (beta chain) was sequenced in a study of CD8 T cells in Susac syndrome. Random hexamers were used to reverse transcribe an amount of roughly 0.5 to 1 ug RNA. By means of immunoSEQ multiplex PCR, TCR beta CDR3 spanning 54 Vbeta and 13 Jbeta underwent amplification. One entry per CDR3 protein, called by TCRdb with MiXCR from the immunoSEQ multiplex PCR reads. Of about 200,000 distinct CDR3 sequences listed, 90% to 95% are singletons. Negative isolation yielded CD4+ and CD8+ T cells, and FACS enriched TEMRA cells. This clonotype has just a few counts. The CDR3 loop spans 15 amino acids. The germline gives CDR1 SGDLS, CDR2 YYNGEE. V shed 0 bases, J shed 4 bases, and the junction held 4 bases outside the gene matches.

This TCR was sampled from a human donor in good health. The sequenced material came from CD4+ T cells from PBMCs. The chain carries TRBV9 and TRBJ2-1; 7 bases line up with TRBD2. As DNA, the CDR3 is TGTGCCAGCAGCGTAGGCCTAGCGGAATACAATGAGCAGTTCTTC. Its translation: CASSVGLAEYNEQFF.